Below, 24 T cell receptor beta chains from the same sample are listed, as sequenced in a study of T cell responses to AZD1222 COVID-19 vaccine. TCRdb's copy holds only in-frame clones and misses some; the assay was immunoSEQ multiplex PCR. The data show 200,000 or so clones, with 85% to 90% seen just once and under 3.5% held by the top ten. The source material was peripheral blood, sampled on day 0 of MenACWY control vaccination. All receptors come from an adult in good health.

The CDR3 reads CSVETSGGWWVETQYF. The CDR3 region has the DNA TGCAGCGTCGAGACTAGCGGGGGGTGGTGGGTGGAGACCCAGTACTTC. This sequence joins TRBV29-1 and TRBJ2-5, with 13 bases that match TRBD2. There are 16 residues in the CDR3. The V and J ends lost 6 bases and 5 bases, in that order; junction bases with no gene match: 12. The V gene's germline CDR1 is SQVTM and CDR2 ANQGSEA.

The CDR3 nucleotides read TGTGCCAGCAGCCAAGAAGACCGCTCTGAGATTAGCGGGGGTGGAAAGGATACGCAGTATTTT. Its translation is CASSQEDRSEISGGGKDTQYF. The rearrangement joins TRBV3-1 (or the pseudogene TRBV3-2) to TRBJ2-3, with 9 nucleotides matching TRBD2. There are 21 residues in the CDR3. J was trimmed by 6 bases and V by 0 bases; bases with no gene match: 22. Looked up from germline, CDR1 is LGHDT and CDR2 is YNNKEL (reference sequence).

The genes are TRBV7-3 and TRBJ2-2; no reliable D call. The CDR3 has 16 amino acids. The V gene's germline CDR1 is SGHTA and CDR2 FQGTGA. Deletions cut 0 bases from V and 2 bases from J, with 10 bases between. This CDR3 is CASSLTSGVNTGELFF. CDR3 bases: TGTGCCAGCAGCTTAACGTCAGGAGTAAACACCGGGGAGCTGTTTTTT. Full variable domain (remainder filled in from reference TRBV7-3 and TRBJ2-2): GAGVSQTPSNKVTEKGKYVELRCDPISGHTALYWYRQSLGQGPEFLIYFQGTGAADDSGLPNDRFFAVRPEGSVSTLKIQRTERGDSAVYLCASSLTSGVNTGELFFGEGSRLTVL.

V and J are TRBV5-1 and TRBJ2-3; the match to TRBD2 covers 8 bases. Germline trimming cut 2 bases from V and 5 bases from J; bases unmatched to any gene: 4. CDR3 length equals 14 residues. CDR1 is SGHRS, CDR2 YFSETQ, per germline. CDR3 bases: TGCGCCAGCAGCTTCTCGGGAGGGCTAGATACGCAGTATTTT. It yields the protein CASSFSGGLDTQYF.

The chain carries TRBV28 and TRBJ1-2; 8 bases map to TRBD1. After removal of 2 bases from V and 4 bases from J, the junction contained 6 bases not matched to a gene. Germline values: CDR1 MDHEN, CDR2 SYDVKM. CDR3 length equals 15 residues. The CDR3 reads CASSLNQGAFYGYTF. CDR3 sequence (DNA): TGTGCCAGCAGTTTAAACCAGGGGGCTTTCTATGGCTACACCTTC.

J is TRBJ1-5 and V is TRBV19; 7 nucleotides agree with TRBD1. Germline V gene lookup returns CDR1 LNHDA and CDR2 SQIVND (reference sequence). This CDR3 region has 15 residues. V lost 7 bases, J lost 3 bases, and 9 bases stayed unmatched. CDR3 DNA sequence: TGTGCCAGTAACAGGGGCGGGGGGCCCAATCAGCCCCAGCATTTT. This gives the protein CASNRGGGPNQPQHF.

This chain joins TRBV7-2 and TRBJ1-3; D unclear. Germline-derived CDR1 and CDR2 are SGHTA and FQGNSA. CDR3 length equals 13 residues. Deletions cut 2 bases from V and 1 base from J, with 3 bases between. The CDR3 protein is CASSLSSGNTIYF. In DNA, the CDR3 is TGTGCCAGCAGCTTATCATCTGGAAACACCATATATTTT.

This clone occurred a few times. V is TRBV11-3 and J is TRBJ1-1; D not resolved. This CDR3 contains 13 residues. V shed 5 bases and J shed 6 bases, with 13 bases lying between them. Germline V CDR1 and CDR2: SGHNT, YENEEA. The CDR3 region has the DNA TGTGCCAGCAGCGTCTATACGGGCGCTGAAGCTTTCTTT. This encodes CASSVYTGAEAFF. The complete variable domain, with remaining parts taken from reference TRBV11-3 and TRBJ1-1, reads EAGVVQSPRYKIIEKKQPVAFWCNPISGHNTLYWYLQNLGQGPELLIRYENEEAVDDSQLPKDRFSAERLKGVDSTLKIQPAELGDSAVYLCASSVYTGAEAFFGQGTRLTVV.

V is TRBV5-1 and J is TRBJ2-3; 9 nucleotides line up with TRBD2. Trimming at V came to 1 base and at J to 6 bases, leaving 3 bases not matched to a gene. The length of the CDR3 is 14 residues. Germline-derived CDR1 and CDR2 are SGHRS and YFSETQ. CDR3 sequence (DNA): TGCGCCAGCAGCTTGTGGCTAGCGGGGGATACGCAGTATTTT. As protein: CASSLWLAGDTQYF.

The V and J genes are TRBV19 and TRBJ2-5; D possibly corresponds to TRBD1 (5 bases). V dropped 1 base and J dropped 3 bases, with 12 bases sitting between them. The germline V gene encodes CDR1 LNHDA and CDR2 SQIVND (reference sequence). This CDR3 has 15 residues. CDR3 bases: TGTGCCAGTAGTATAGCAGGGAAGGGGAAAGAGACCCAGTACTTC. Protein: CASSIAGKGKETQYF.

The chain employs TRBV6-5 and TRBJ1-6; the D is unclear. Germline V gives CDR1 MNHEY, CDR2 SVGAGI. The V end was cut by 2 bases, the J end by 2 bases, with 7 bases between. The CDR3 has 15 amino acids. The CDR3, as DNA: TGTGCCAGCAGTTACCGGGCAGCCTATAATTCACCCCTCCACTTT. Residues: CASSYRAAYNSPLHF.

V usage is TRBV27 and J usage is TRBJ1-1; the D is unclear. CDR3 length: 13 amino acids. CDR1 is MNHEY and CDR2 is SMNVEV in the germline V gene (reference sequence). V was cut by 0 bases and J by 2 bases, with 4 bases left in between. The CDR3 protein is CASSLSPNTEAFF. The DNA of the CDR3 is TGTGCCAGCAGTTTATCTCCAAACACTGAAGCTTTCTTT.

This clone came up once. The CDR3 DNA reads TGTGCCAGCAGTTTTTCGGGACGCGGGAATGGCTACACCTTC. It codes for CASSFSGRGNGYTF. This sequence joins TRBV6-2 or TRBV6-3 and TRBJ1-2, with D possibly being TRBD1 (5 bases). Trimming took 4 bases from V and 6 from J, leaving 15 bases between them. The CDR3 has 14 amino acids. Germline V gene lookup returns CDR1 MNHEY and CDR2 SVGEGT.

V is TRBV30 and J is TRBJ2-7; 7 bases line up with TRBD2. Trimming cost V 7 bases and J 1 base; bases outside gene matches: 13. The CDR3 consists of 15 residues. In germline, CDR1 is GTSNPN, CDR2 SVGIG (reference sequence). The CDR3 spells CAYIKGLGGSYEQYF. CDR3 in DNA: TGTGCCTACATCAAAGGTCTGGGAGGGTCCTACGAGCAGTACTTC. Drawing the rest from reference TRBV30 and TRBJ2-7, the complete variable domain is SQTIHQWPATLVQPVGSPLSLECTVEGTSNPNLYWYRQAAGRGLQLLFYSVGIGQISSEVPQNLSASRPQDRQFILSSKKLLLSDSGFYLCAYIKGLGGSYEQYFGPGTRLTVT.

For the CDR3, the DNA is TGTGCCAGCAGTTATGTGACCTCTGGGGCCAACGTCCTGACTTTC. This translates into CASSYVTSGANVLTF. This chain links TRBV6-5 with TRBJ2-6, with D hard to call. V gave up 3 bases and J gave up 0 bases, with 6 bases separating them. The CDR3 extends over 15 amino acids. Germline values: CDR1 MNHEY, CDR2 SVGAGI.

This rearrangement joins TRBV9 to TRBJ2-1; a possible D gene is TRBD1 (6 bases). V lost 0 bases and J lost 11, with 9 bases in between. The V gene's germline CDR1 is SGDLS and CDR2 YYNGEE. The CDR3 is 12 amino acids. The CDR3 loop reads CASSVDRDKQFF. In DNA, the CDR3 is TGTGCCAGCAGCGTAGACCGGGACAAGCAGTTCTTC.

The rearrangement uses TRBV7-9 and TRBJ2-7; D is possibly TRBD1 or TRBD2 (7 bases each). CDR3 length equals 12 residues. V gave up 4 bases and J gave up 7 bases, with 11 bases separating them. Germline V gene sequence: CDR1 SEHNR, CDR2 FQNEAQ (reference sequence). CDR3 coding DNA: TGTGCCAGCAGCTCCCAGGGGGGGGAGCAGTACTTC. Residues: CASSSQGGEQYF. The full variable domain, with the rest looked up from reference TRBV7-9 and TRBJ2-7, is DTGVSQNPRHKITKRGQNVTFRCDPISEHNRLYWYRQTLGQGPEFLTYFQNEAQLEKSRLLSDRFSAERPKGSFSTLEIQRTEQGDSAMYLCASSSQGGEQYFGPGTRLTVT.

The chain couples TRBV12-3 or TRBV12-4 to TRBJ1-6; D unclear. This CDR3 is 12 amino acids long. With 5 bases removed from V and 8 bases from J, the gap between germline ends came to 7 bases. As DNA, the CDR3 is TGTGCCAGCAGTCTCTCCTATTCACCCCTCCACTTT. Translating gives CASSLSYSPLHF.

This chain joins TRBV24-1 and TRBJ1-2; D remains ambiguous. Trimming shortened V by 2 bases and J by 2 bases, and 8 bases separated the two germline ends. The CDR3 is 14 amino acids. The germline V gene has CDR1 KGHDR and CDR2 SFDVKD. The CDR3 reads CATSDSERNYGYTF. CDR3 in DNA: TGTGCCACCAGTGATTCTGAGAGAAACTATGGCTACACCTTC.

The chain joins TRBV9 to TRBJ1-1; a possible D gene is TRBD1 (5 bases). The ends were cut back, 2 bases at V and 1 base at J, with 9 bases in the middle. The CDR3 runs to 14 residues. CDR1 and CDR2 from the germline V gene are SGDLS and YYNGEE. The CDR3 loop reads CASSVFGTNTEAFF. The CDR3, as DNA: TGTGCCAGCAGCGTCTTTGGGACGAACACTGAAGCTTTCTTT.

This clone was observed once. The chain has TRBV6-5 and TRBJ2-6; D is unclear. The CDR3 is 14 amino acids. V lost 7 bases to trimming and J lost 0 bases, with 7 bases between them. Germline V gene lookup returns CDR1 MNHEY and CDR2 SVGAGI. The CDR3 coding sequence is TGTGCCAGCAAGCAGAGCTCTGGGGCCAACGTCCTGACTTTC. It encodes CASKQSSGANVLTF.

This chain uses TRBV3-1 (or the pseudogene TRBV3-2) with TRBJ2-7; possible D gene TRBD2, 6 bases. CDR1 is LGHDT, CDR2 YNNKEL, per germline (reference sequence). The CDR3 is made up of 13 amino acids. V lost 1 base, J lost 2 bases, and 6 bases lay in between. In DNA form, the CDR3 reads TGTGCCAGCAGCCAAGGACTAGCCTACGAGCAGTACTTC. Its translation: CASSQGLAYEQYF.

The CDR3 region has the DNA TGTGCCAGTAGTATACTGGACGGAGACTACGAGCAGTACTTC. Protein product: CASSILDGDYEQYF. The chain is built from TRBV19 and TRBJ2-7; no reliable D call. The ends were cut back, 2 bases at V and 3 bases at J, with 11 bases in the middle. The CDR3 has 14 residues. Germline V CDR1 and CDR2: LNHDA, SQIVND (reference sequence). Complete variable domain (other parts from reference TRBV19 and TRBJ2-7): DGGITQSPKYLFRKEGQNVTLSCEQNLNHDAMYWYRQDPGQGLRLIYYSQIVNDFQKGDIAEGYSVSREKKESFPLTVTSAQKNPTAFYLCASSILDGDYEQYFGPGTRLTVT.

V gene TRBV27 combines with J gene TRBJ2-7, with 7 bases fitting TRBD1. The germline V gene has CDR1 MNHEY and CDR2 SMNVEV (reference sequence). V gave up 3 bases and J gave up 3 bases; unmatched junction bases: 5. The CDR3 is 14 amino acids. This CDR3 is CASSFGDRYYEQYF. The CDR3 coding sequence is TGTGCCAGCAGTTTTGGGGACAGATACTACGAGCAGTACTTC.